This T cell receptor beta chain is drawn from a study of cytomegalovirus exposure and HLA in healthy donors. Study-level points and caveats: Listed as cytomegalovirus-associated were 150 or so TCR beta chains. When the data were analyzed later, several of the most significant clusters appeared to be linked to common viral pathogens. What was likely a sequencing artifact was a cluster of highly shared sequence variants.

PCR amplification relied on 60 Vbeta primers (plus 13 Jbeta primers). This table comes from immunoSEQ multiplex PCR, and its TCRdb copy is limited to in-frame clones, with some not included. The sample records about 140,000 clones, 70% to 85% being singletons. V was clipped by 3 bases and J by 7 bases; unmatched bases: 9. Germline CDR1 is SGHAT and CDR2 is FQNNGV. This CDR3 comprises 15 residues. For this clone: What it recognizes is unknown.

This TCR derives from a woman aged 40 to 50 in good health and CMV-seronegative. The sequenced sample was PBMCs. The chain uses TRBV11-2 and TRBJ2-1; 7 bases are a match to TRBD2. The CDR3 DNA is TGTGCCAGCAGCTTTTCCAACGCAGCGGGAAATGAGCAGTTCTTC. Translated, it gives CASSFSNAAGNEQFF. Supplemented by reference TRBV11-2 and TRBJ2-1, the full variable domain reads EAGVAQSPRYKIIEKRQSVAFWCNPISGHATLYWYQQILGQGPKLLIQFQNNGVVDDSQLPKDRFSAERLKGVDSTLKIQPAKLEDSAVYLCASSFSNAAGNEQFFGPGTRLTVL.